Listed below are T cell receptor beta chains from one sample, sequenced in a study of beta chain features in type 1 diabetes. Sequenced by immunoSEQ multiplex PCR; TCRdb stores in-frame clones only, minus some. The data show 600,000 to 650,000 clones, with 15% to 19% seen just once and roughly 0.098% held by the top ten. Specimen: naive CD4+ T cells from blood. These receptors all come from a man younger than 35 in good health. Both conserved end residues are part of each CDR3. The D gene is left open where the match is weak. Size is stated for part of the rows, as once, few or many counts, or as a class when the clone is expanded.

v_call: TRBV29-1; j_call: TRBJ2-7; d_call: -; clone_size: few; cdr3_nt: TGCAGCGCAAAACAGGGATTCCACGAGCAGTACTTC; cdr3_aa: CSAKQGFHEQYF
v_call: TRBV7-9; j_call: TRBJ2-7; d_call: -; clone_size: -; cdr3_nt: TGTGCCAGCAGCTTAGCCGGACAGCGGGGCGAGCAGTACTTC; cdr3_aa: CASSLAGQRGEQYF
v_call: TRBV11-2; j_call: TRBJ2-5; d_call: -; clone_size: few; cdr3_nt: TGTGCCAGCAGCTTAGGACAGAAAGAGACCCAGTACTTC; cdr3_aa: CASSLGQKETQYF
v_call: TRBV7-2; j_call: TRBJ2-7; d_call: TRBD2; clone_size: few; cdr3_nt: TGTGCCAGCAGTCCCGGGACTAGCCTTACCTACGAGCAGTACTTC; cdr3_aa: CASSPGTSLTYEQYF
v_call: TRBV9; j_call: TRBJ1-1; d_call: -; clone_size: few; cdr3_nt: TGTGCCAGCAGCGTAGGACATTTGAACACTGAAGCTTTCTTT; cdr3_aa: CASSVGHLNTEAFF
v_call: TRBV6-5; j_call: TRBJ2-7; d_call: -; clone_size: -; cdr3_nt: TGTGCCAGCAGTCCCGGAGGCGAGCAGTACTTC; cdr3_aa: CASSPGGEQYF
v_call: TRBV9; j_call: TRBJ1-2; d_call: -; clone_size: few; cdr3_nt: TGTGCCAGCAGCGTAGCGTTTGCATCAGGTGGCTACACCTTC; cdr3_aa: CASSVAFASGGYTF
v_call: TRBV28; j_call: TRBJ2-5; d_call: -; clone_size: -; cdr3_nt: TGTGCCAGCACTCTTGCGGGGTATCAAGAGACCCAGTACTTC; cdr3_aa: CASTLAGYQETQYF
v_call: TRBV12-1; j_call: TRBJ1-2; d_call: -; clone_size: -; cdr3_nt: TGTGCCAGCAGCTTTGGAGAAGAACGGCGCTCCTTCTATGGCTACACCTTC; cdr3_aa: CASSFGEERRSFYGYTF
v_call: TRBV29-1; j_call: TRBJ1-2; d_call: -; clone_size: few; cdr3_nt: TGCAGCGACATGAGGCAGGGCGGCTCTGGCTACACCTTC; cdr3_aa: CSDMRQGGSGYTF
v_call: TRBV14; j_call: TRBJ2-3; d_call: -; clone_size: -; cdr3_nt: TGTGCCAGCAGCCAAGGCCGGGGGAGCACAGATACGCAGTATTTT; cdr3_aa: CASSQGRGSTDTQYF
v_call: TRBV7-2; j_call: TRBJ1-2; d_call: TRBD1; clone_size: few; cdr3_nt: TGTGCCAGCGGACTACAGGGGCCCGGCTACACCTTC; cdr3_aa: CASGLQGPGYTF
v_call: TRBV11-2; j_call: TRBJ2-7; d_call: TRBD2; clone_size: few; cdr3_nt: TGTGCCAGCAGCTATCACGGGACTAGCGGAGGGTACGAGCAGTACTTC; cdr3_aa: CASSYHGTSGGYEQYF
v_call: TRBV30; j_call: TRBJ1-6; d_call: TRBD1; clone_size: few; cdr3_nt: TGTGCCTGGGCCTTCCGAACCAAACTCCCGGGACAGGGATTTGATAATTCACCCCTCCACTTT; cdr3_aa: CAWAFRTKLPGQGFDNSPLHF
v_call: TRBV29-1; j_call: TRBJ2-2; d_call: TRBD1; clone_size: few; cdr3_nt: TGCAGCGGCTCACCGGGACAGGGGACCGGGGAGCTGTTTTTT; cdr3_aa: CSGSPGQGTGELFF
v_call: TRBV28; j_call: TRBJ2-5; d_call: TRBD1; clone_size: -; cdr3_nt: TGTGCCAGCAGTACCGGACAGGGGAACTGGGAGACCCAGTACTTC; cdr3_aa: CASSTGQGNWETQYF
v_call: TRBV4-1; j_call: TRBJ2-7; d_call: TRBD1; clone_size: few; cdr3_nt: TGCGCCAGCAGCCAAACAGGGGCGAAGTACTTC; cdr3_aa: CASSQTGAKYF
v_call: TRBV27; j_call: TRBJ1-2; d_call: TRBD1; clone_size: -; cdr3_nt: TGTGCCAGCAGTAAAATGGACAGGGGTGGCTACACCTTC; cdr3_aa: CASSKMDRGGYTF
v_call: TRBV30; j_call: TRBJ1-2; d_call: -; clone_size: -; cdr3_nt: TGTGCCTGGAGTACTCTGGCTGGCTACACCTTC; cdr3_aa: CAWSTLAGYTF
v_call: TRBV18; j_call: TRBJ1-5; d_call: TRBD1; clone_size: -; cdr3_nt: TGTGCCAGCTCACCACGGGGACAGGCTCAGCCCCAGCATTTT; cdr3_aa: CASSPRGQAQPQHF
v_call: TRBV6-5; j_call: TRBJ2-7; d_call: -; clone_size: -; cdr3_nt: TGTGCCAGCAGTTACTCTGGCAGCCTCTCGGAGCAGTACTTC; cdr3_aa: CASSYSGSLSEQYF
v_call: TRBV7-6; j_call: TRBJ2-1; d_call: TRBD2; clone_size: few; cdr3_nt: TGTGCCAGCAGCTTAGTAGTCCGTCAGACTAGCGGACCGGGGAATGAGCAGTTCTTC; cdr3_aa: CASSLVVRQTSGPGNEQFF